One sample yielded the 2 T cell receptor beta chains listed below, sequenced in a study of blood T cell repertoires in COVID-19. This table comes from immunoSEQ multiplex PCR, and its TCRdb copy is limited to in-frame clones, with some not included. The data show over 150,000 clones, more than 90% seen once. The sample was peripheral blood. The receptors come from a man aged 45 to 65 with acute or convalescent COVID-19.

V and J are TRBV28 and TRBJ2-1; TRBD1 matches 8 bases. The CDR3 is 14 amino acids. V was pared by 1 base and J by 7 bases, with 3 bases of the junction left unmatched. Germline values: CDR1 MDHEN, CDR2 SYDVKM. The CDR3 spells CASSLSYRGNEQFF. CDR3 sequence (DNA): TGTGCCAGCAGTTTATCCTACAGGGGGAATGAGCAGTTCTTC.

The gene calls are TRBV10-3 and TRBJ1-1; maybe TRBD1 (6 bases). The CDR3 has 13 residues. The V gene lost 6 bases and the J gene lost 4 bases, with 12 bases spanning the gap. Per the germline V gene, CDR1 is ENHRY and CDR2 is SYGVKD. This chain's CDR3 is CAISQGSVTEAFF. The CDR3 nucleotides read TGTGCCATCAGCCAGGGGTCTGTCACTGAAGCTTTCTTT.